Below, 26 T cell receptor beta chains from the same sample are listed, as sequenced in a study of T-cell memory formation after mild COVID-19. TCRdb used MiXCR to reprocess the 5' RACE reads, holding one entry per CDR3 protein. The sample has 150,000 to 200,000 distinct CDR3 sequences, around a fifth seen once. The sequencing input was PBMCs or a T cell subset sorted from them (not recorded which). The receptors here all came from an adult woman who had mild COVID-19 (a few samples of this study predate the infection). Cell type and time point are not known.

This clonotype has ten or more counts. The V gene is TRBV19, the J gene TRBJ2-1; 7 bases match TRBD2. From germline, CDR1 is LNHDA and CDR2 SQIVND (reference sequence). The V and J ends lost 3 bases and 1 base, in that order; junction bases with no gene match: 6. This CDR3 region has 16 residues. The CDR3 region is CASSIAASGSYNEQFF. For the CDR3, the DNA is TGTGCCAGTAGTATCGCGGCTAGCGGATCCTACAATGAGCAGTTCTTC. Full variable domain (remainder filled in from reference TRBV19 and TRBJ2-1): DGGITQSPKYLFRKEGQNVTLSCEQNLNHDAMYWYRQDPGQGLRLIYYSQIVNDFQKGDIAEGYSVSREKKESFPLTVTSAQKNPTAFYLCASSIAASGSYNEQFFGPGTRLTVL.

The chain uses TRBV7-9 and TRBJ1-1; 7 nucleotides line up with TRBD1. Germline CDR1 reads SEHNR; CDR2 reads FQNEAQ (reference sequence). V trimming: 9 bases; J trimming: 0 bases; junction bases outside the gene matches: 7. The CDR3 has 14 residues. The CDR3 region has the DNA TGTGCCAGTAGCGCAACAGGGGTGAACACTGAAGCTTTCTTT. Residues: CASSATGVNTEAFF.

This clonotype was seen a handful of times. The chain has TRBV12-3 or TRBV12-4 and TRBJ2-1; D is perhaps TRBD2 (6 bases). Trimming shortened V by 0 bases and J by 7 bases, and 13 bases separated the two germline ends. CDR3 length: 15 amino acids. The CDR3 nucleotides are TGTGCCAGCAGTTTAGCCCCTAGCGAGTCGAATGAGCAGTTCTTC. This codes for CASSLAPSESNEQFF.

This clonotype has only a few counts. The chain recombines TRBV29-1 with TRBJ1-1; 12 bases align to TRBD1. CDR1 and CDR2 (germline): SQVTM, ANQGSEA. The length of the CDR3 is 15 residues. Trimming removed 1 base from V and 3 bases from J; junction bases left unmatched: 3. This chain's CDR3 is CSVEGGDRGHTEAFF. The CDR3 DNA reads as TGCAGCGTTGAAGGTGGGGACAGGGGGCACACTGAAGCTTTCTTT. Together with reference TRBV29-1 and TRBJ1-1, the CDR3 gives the full variable domain: SAVISQKPSRDICQRGTSLTIQCQVDSQVTMMFWYRQQPGQSLTLIATANQGSEATYESGFVIDKFPISRPNLTFSTLTVSNMSPEDSSIYLCSVEGGDRGHTEAFFGQGTRLTVV.

The V gene is TRBV5-5, the J gene TRBJ1-2; 7 nucleotides align to TRBD1. CDR1 and CDR2 from the germline V gene are SGHKS and YYEKEE (reference sequence). The junction had 3 bases not matched to a gene; V was cut back by 2 bases and J by 2 bases. The CDR3 is 14 amino acids. The CDR3 sequence: CASSFGTANYGYTF. CDR3 in DNA: TGTGCCAGCAGCTTCGGGACAGCAAACTATGGCTACACCTTC. Supplemented by reference TRBV5-5 and TRBJ1-2, the full variable domain reads DAGVTQSPTHLIKTRGQQVTLRCSPISGHKSVSWYQQVLGQGPQFIFQYYEKEERGRGNFPDRFSARQFPNYSSELNVNALLLGDSALYLCASSFGTANYGYTFGSGTRLTVV.

This clonotype was picked up a small number of times. The rearrangement links TRBV20-1 to TRBJ2-7; 7 nucleotides match TRBD2. This CDR3 is 11 amino acids long. CDR1 and CDR2 (germline): DFQATT, SNEGSKA (reference sequence). V shed 3 bases, J shed 7 bases, and the junction held 3 bases outside the gene matches. The CDR3 sequence: CSARGGLEQYF. The CDR3 DNA is TGCAGTGCTAGGGGAGGGTTAGAGCAGTACTTC.

Comment on this clonotype: Its ends do not fully match the called genes, so a read error is possible. This chain connects TRBV4-1 to TRBJ2-1; the match to TRBD2 covers 7 bases. This CDR3 is 13 amino acids long. Germline V gene data show CDR1 as MGHRA and CDR2 as YSYEKL. The CDR3 bases are TGCGTCAGCAGCGGAAGCACTAGCGTTGAGCAGTTCTTC. Residues: CVSSGSTSVEQFF.

In DNA, the CDR3 is TGTGCGGTAACAGGGTCTTATGGCTACACCTTC. Translated: CAVTGSYGYTF. V is TRBV12-3 or TRBV12-4 and J is TRBJ1-2; D possibly corresponds to TRBD1 (6 bases). This CDR3 has 11 amino acids.

V gene TRBV7-8 combines with J gene TRBJ2-2, with 9 positions matching TRBD2. J was trimmed by 3 bases and V by 1 base; bases with no gene match: 6. The germline V gene encodes CDR1 SGHVS and CDR2 FQNEAQ. The CDR3 covers 17 residues. The CDR3 DNA is TGTGCCAGCAGCTTAGTTTTAGCGGGAGAGCACACCGGGGAGCTGTTTTTT. It encodes CASSLVLAGEHTGELFF. The entire variable domain, with the rest obtained from reference TRBV7-8 and TRBJ2-2, is as follows: GAGVSQSPRYKVAKRGQDVALRCDPISGHVSLFWYQQALGQGPEFLTYFQNEAQLDKSGLPSDRFFAERPEGSVSTLKIQRTQQEDSAVYLCASSLVLAGEHTGELFFGEGSRLTVL.

V usage is TRBV20-1 and J usage is TRBJ2-1, with 9 bases matching TRBD2. Germline trimming cut 0 bases from V and 3 bases from J; bases unmatched to any gene: 6. Germline loops: CDR1 DFQATT, CDR2 SNEGSKA (reference sequence). The CDR3 runs to 16 residues. CDR3 amino acids: CSARDRQLAGYNEQFF. The CDR3 nucleotides are TGCAGTGCTAGAGATCGTCAACTAGCGGGCTACAATGAGCAGTTCTTC.

This clonotype was found a few times. V gene TRBV5-5 combines with J gene TRBJ1-1; no reliable D call. With 2 bases removed from V and 6 bases from J, the gap between germline ends came to 14 bases. Germline V gene sequence: CDR1 SGHKS, CDR2 YYEKEE (reference sequence). This CDR3 contains 14 residues. CDR3 amino acids: CASSFEAPGPEAFF. As DNA, the CDR3 is TGTGCCAGCAGCTTCGAGGCCCCAGGCCCTGAAGCTTTCTTT. The full variable domain, its missing parts supplied by reference TRBV5-5 and TRBJ1-1, is DAGVTQSPTHLIKTRGQQVTLRCSPISGHKSVSWYQQVLGQGPQFIFQYYEKEERGRGNFPDRFSARQFPNYSSELNVNALLLGDSALYLCASSFEAPGPEAFFGQGTRLTVV.

The V call is TRBV15, the J call TRBJ2-3, with no clear D. The CDR3 is 17 residues long. Germline V CDR1 and CDR2: LNHNV, YYDKDF (reference sequence). V was shortened by 0 bases and J by 0 bases, with 13 bases between the two germline ends. As DNA, the CDR3 is TGTGCCACCAGCAGAGACTTGTTGGCTCCTAGCACAGATACGCAGTATTTT. Amino acids: CATSRDLLAPSTDTQYF. The full variable domain, rest sourced from reference TRBV15 and TRBJ2-3, is DAMVIQNPRYQVTQFGKPVTLSCSQTLNHNVMYWYQQKSSQAPKLLFHYYDKDFNNEADTPDNFQSRRPNTSFCFLDIRSPGLGDTAMYLCATSRDLLAPSTDTQYFGPGTRLTVL.

This sequence joins TRBV7-6 and TRBJ1-5, with D maybe TRBD1 (5 bases). The CDR3 sequence is 13 residues long. V dropped 4 bases and J dropped 7 bases, with 11 bases sitting between them. Germline CDR1 is SGHVS and CDR2 is FNYEAQ. For the CDR3, the DNA is TGTGCCAGCAGCTGGGGGGAGGGGCAGCCCCAGCATTTT. Residues: CASSWGEGQPQHF.

The chain is built from TRBV6-5 and TRBJ1-1; no reliable D call. V dropped 7 bases and J dropped 1 base, with 22 bases sitting between them. CDR1 and CDR2 (germline): MNHEY, SVGAGI. This CDR3 contains 17 residues. CDR3 region: CASTQLDGSAKNTEAFF. In DNA, the CDR3 is TGTGCCAGCACCCAATTAGACGGGTCCGCAAAGAACACTGAAGCTTTCTTT.

The chain employs TRBV12-3 or TRBV12-4 and TRBJ2-1; TRBD2 matches at 14 bases. Unmatched junction bases numbered 5, after V lost 3 bases and J lost 4 bases. The CDR3 spans 17 residues. CDR3 loop: CASSLGLAGDTYNEQFF. CDR3 sequence (DNA): TGTGCCAGCAGTTTGGGACTAGCGGGGGACACTTACAATGAGCAGTTCTTC.

This clonotype appeared many times. The chain uses TRBV7-9 and TRBJ2-3; D uncertain. CDR3 size: 14 residues. Germline CDR1 and CDR2: SEHNR and FQNEAQ (reference sequence). V dropped 2 bases and J dropped 6 bases, with 12 bases sitting between them. Here the CDR3 reads CASSLLGLPDTQYF. CDR3 bases: TGTGCCAGCAGCTTATTAGGGCTTCCCGATACGCAGTATTTT.

This clonotype was observed a handful of times. The V gene is TRBV4-2, the J gene TRBJ2-7, with TRBD2 matching 7 bases. Germline values: CDR1 LGHNA, CDR2 YNFKEQ. The CDR3 runs to 15 residues. Losses at the gene ends were 3 bases for V and 2 bases for J; bases not matched to a gene: 7. CDR3 bases: TGTGCCAGCAGCCACGCGGGGGAACGAACCTACGAGCAGTACTTC. The encoded protein is CASSHAGERTYEQYF.

The chain employs TRBV12-3 or TRBV12-4 and TRBJ1-4; maybe TRBD1 (5 bases). The CDR3 totals 14 residues. V lost 7 bases to trimming and J lost 4 bases, with 13 bases between them. The CDR3 DNA sequence: TGTGCCAGCAACCAGGGACGGCTTAATGAAAAACTGTTTTTT. It specifies CASNQGRLNEKLFF.

This clonotype occurred many times. This chain connects TRBV4-1 to TRBJ2-7; 12 nucleotides line up with TRBD2. After removal of 0 bases from V and 6 bases from J, the junction contained 3 bases not matched to a gene. Per the germline V gene, CDR1 is MGHRA and CDR2 is YSYEKL. The CDR3 is 15 amino acids. The CDR3, as DNA: TGCGCCAGCAGCCAAGAGCCGGGACTAGCGGGCGAGCAGTACTTC. Its protein product is CASSQEPGLAGEQYF.

The chain carries TRBV7-9 and TRBJ2-7; TRBD1 matches 7 bases. This CDR3 is 16 amino acids long. Germline lookup yields CDR1 SEHNR and CDR2 FQNEAQ (reference sequence). J was trimmed by 3 bases and V by 5 bases; bases with no gene match: 13. The CDR3 DNA sequence: TGTGCCAGCAGCCCTCGACAGGGCCCGGGTCTCTACGAGCAGTACTTC. It encodes CASSPRQGPGLYEQYF.

The CDR3 coding sequence is TGTGCCACCAGCAAGCCGACTAGCGGGGACTACAATGAGCAGTTCTTC. It codes for CATSKPTSGDYNEQFF. The gene calls are TRBV15 and TRBJ2-1, with 11 bases lining up with TRBD2. Losses at the gene ends were 4 bases for V and 3 bases for J; bases not matched to a gene: 5. The CDR3 has 16 amino acids. Looked up from germline, CDR1 is LNHNV and CDR2 is YYDKDF (reference sequence).

This clonotype was counted between two and nine times. The chain employs TRBV9 and TRBJ2-5; 11 nucleotides agree with TRBD2. Germline V CDR1 and CDR2: SGDLS, YYNGEE. The CDR3 consists of 18 residues. V was clipped by 5 bases and J by 5 bases; unmatched bases: 17. The CDR3 loop is CASSHPGLADPGDETQYF. CDR3 bases: TGTGCCAGCAGTCACCCGGGACTAGCGGATCCCGGCGACGAGACCCAGTACTTC.

The genes are TRBV12-3 or TRBV12-4 and TRBJ2-1, with 11 bases fitting TRBD2. The CDR3 covers 23 residues. V lost 2 bases and J lost 2; bases outside the gene matches: 23. The CDR3 coding sequence is TGTGCCAGCAGTTTATCTCCGACTAGCGGGATTGTGCGGGGGCCATTTCCCTACAATGAGCAGTTCTTC. This translates into CASSLSPTSGIVRGPFPYNEQFF.

This clonotype turned up a few times. CDR3 in amino acids: CATSQTASHQGSYEQYF. CDR3 nucleotide sequence: TGTGCCACCAGCCAGACCGCCAGCCACCAAGGCTCCTACGAGCAGTACTTC. V is TRBV24-1 and J is TRBJ2-7; D is unclear. The CDR3 runs 17 residues. Germline CDR1 is KGHDR and CDR2 is SFDVKD. V lost 7 bases to trimming and J lost 0 bases, with 21 bases between them.

This chain links TRBV14 with TRBJ2-7; TRBD2 aligns across 13 bases. V trimming: 1 base; J trimming: 4 bases; junction bases outside the gene matches: 10. The CDR3 length is 18 residues. Per germline, CDR1 SGHDN and CDR2 FVKESK. The CDR3 loop reads CASSQGTSGSRGWYEQYF. CDR3 nucleotide sequence: TGTGCCAGCAGCCAAGGGACTAGCGGGAGTAGAGGTTGGTACGAGCAGTACTTC. Supplemented by reference TRBV14 and TRBJ2-7, the full variable domain reads EAGVTQFPSHSVIEKGQTVTLRCDPISGHDNLYWYRRVMGKEIKFLLHFVKESKQDESGMPNNRFLAERTGGTYSTLKVQPAELEDSGVYFCASSQGTSGSRGWYEQYFGPGTRLTVT.

This clonotype was detected a few times. The V call is TRBV28, the J call TRBJ1-5; no reliable D call. The length of the CDR3 is 13 residues. Trimming left V 3 bases short and J 5 bases short, with 8 bases between. Germline V gene sequence: CDR1 MDHEN, CDR2 SYDVKM. The CDR3 spells CASSFMGHQPQHF. The CDR3 coding sequence is TGTGCCAGCAGTTTCATGGGCCATCAGCCCCAGCATTTT.